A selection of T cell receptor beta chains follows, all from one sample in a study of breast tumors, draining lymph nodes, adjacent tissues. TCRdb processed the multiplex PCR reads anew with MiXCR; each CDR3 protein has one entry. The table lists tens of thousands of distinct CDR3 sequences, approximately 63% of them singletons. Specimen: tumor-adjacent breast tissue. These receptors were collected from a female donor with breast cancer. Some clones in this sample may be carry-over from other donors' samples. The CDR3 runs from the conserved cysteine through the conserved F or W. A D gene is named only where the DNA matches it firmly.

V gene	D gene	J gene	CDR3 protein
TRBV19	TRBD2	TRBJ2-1	CASSMRTRYNEQFF
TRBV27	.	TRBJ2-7	CASSLRVEHEQYF
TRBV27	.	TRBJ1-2	CASSLSRGLGGYTF
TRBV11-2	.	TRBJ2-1	CASSLRTIDYYNEQFF
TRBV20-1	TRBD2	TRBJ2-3	CSAADGASGSGGKDTQYF
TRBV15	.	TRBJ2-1	CATSRDKPSNEQFF
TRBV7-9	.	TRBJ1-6	CASSLGTDNSPLHF
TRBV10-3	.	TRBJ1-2	CAISESMNLAASYGYTF
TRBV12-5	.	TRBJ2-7	CASGSDSSYEQYF
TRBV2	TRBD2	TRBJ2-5	CASSELAGPQETQYF
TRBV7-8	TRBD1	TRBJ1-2	CASSLAMGQSYGYTF
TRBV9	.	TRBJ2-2	CASSVDNRDTGELFF
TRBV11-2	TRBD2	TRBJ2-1	CASSLRLADDNEQFF
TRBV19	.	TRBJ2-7	CASMGTNYEQYF
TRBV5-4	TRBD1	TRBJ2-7	CASRRDRGAHEQYF
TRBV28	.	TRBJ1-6	CASRDNDNSPLHF
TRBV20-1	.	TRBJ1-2	CSAQIGGSDYGYTF
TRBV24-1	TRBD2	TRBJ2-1	CATSDLGTSGRYNEQFF
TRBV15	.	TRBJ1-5	CATSRVGFNQPQHF
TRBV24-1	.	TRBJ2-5	CATSDPRDFQETQYF
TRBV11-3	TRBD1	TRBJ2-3	CASSLGTGGTDTQYF
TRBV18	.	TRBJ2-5	CASSPGNTLRETQYF
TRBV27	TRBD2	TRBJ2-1	CASSLTSGNYNEQFF
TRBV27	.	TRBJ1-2	CASTPGGPYGYTF
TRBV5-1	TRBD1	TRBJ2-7	CASSPKTWAAGGVYEQYF
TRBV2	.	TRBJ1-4	CASRDTGTNEKLFF
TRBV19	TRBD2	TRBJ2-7	CASSIRTSGSIYEQYF
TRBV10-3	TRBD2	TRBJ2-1	CAIAAGGHEQFF
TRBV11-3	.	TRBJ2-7	CASSLAGPYEQYF
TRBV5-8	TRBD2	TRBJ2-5	CASSPLAGGPGETQYF
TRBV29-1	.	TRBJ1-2	CSVWTTNYGYTF
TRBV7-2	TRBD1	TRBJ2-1	CASSLAQGVYNEQFF
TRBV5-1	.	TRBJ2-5	CASSLTGNDQETQYF
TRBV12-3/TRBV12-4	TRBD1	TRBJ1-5	CASRGTGGQPQHF
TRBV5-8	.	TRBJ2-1	CASSLLGIEQFF
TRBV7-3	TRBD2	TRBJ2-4	CASSPYLAGGLSSAKNIQYF
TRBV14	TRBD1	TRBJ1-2	CASSLTGLYGYTF
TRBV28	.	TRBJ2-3	CASSSNLWSTDTQYF
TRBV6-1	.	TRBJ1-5	CASSQQGSGQPQHF
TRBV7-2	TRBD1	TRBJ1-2	CASSLRQGANYGYTF
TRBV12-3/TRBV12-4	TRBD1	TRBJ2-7	CASSRTGSNYGQYF
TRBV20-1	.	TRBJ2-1	CSARDLVLGSYNEQFF
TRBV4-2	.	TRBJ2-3	CASSPGLAHTDTQYF
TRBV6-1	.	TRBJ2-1	CASSEATAAWDEQFF
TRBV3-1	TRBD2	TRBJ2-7	CASSQDAPSTSGNYEQYF
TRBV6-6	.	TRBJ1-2	CASSYTGYTF
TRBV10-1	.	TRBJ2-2	CASSENTGELFF
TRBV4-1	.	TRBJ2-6	CASSRGPNSGANVLTF
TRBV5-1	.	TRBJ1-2	CASNQDTHRPSNGYTF
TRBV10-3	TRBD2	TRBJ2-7	CAISDPAGVYYEQYF
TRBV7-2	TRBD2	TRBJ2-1	CASRQGLAVYNEQFF
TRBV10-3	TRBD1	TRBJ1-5	CAIRLTGEAPQHF